The T cell receptor (beta chain) described here comes from a study of T cells after yellow fever vaccination. Study-level information: When fractions had low cell numbers, they were prepared with SMART-Seq v4 Ultra Low Input.

The germline gives CDR1 SGHRS, CDR2 YFSETQ. The CDR3 has 14 amino acids. Trimming removed 4 bases from V and 2 bases from J, with 12 bases in between. In its sample, this clonotype was seen a few times. Its antigen is as yet unknown. For TCR, cDNA came from 5'RACE template switching, which added a universal primer site and UMIs. TCRdb re-called the 5' RACE reads with MiXCR, one entry per CDR3 protein. The repertoire holds 200,000 to 300,000 distinct CDR3 sequences, with under 15% as singletons. Study-level results: Weaker in magnitude, the secondary response showed a faster peak on day 5 versus 15. Some clonotypes, a small share, were shared between CD4 and CD8 compartments.

The clonotype originates from a man under 40 who received the YFV17D yellow fever vaccine. This specimen consisted of CD4+ T cells sorted from PBMCs, obtained 45 days after the yellow fever booster vaccination. This rearrangement joins TRBV5-1 to TRBJ1-2, with D unresolved. In DNA, the CDR3 is TGCGCCAGCAGCCCATTGTCCTCCAACTATGGCTACACCTTC. Protein sequence: CASSPLSSNYGYTF.